Below are 2 T cell receptor beta chains sequenced from a single sample in a study of cytomegalovirus exposure and HLA in healthy donors. Both 60 Vbeta primers and 13 Jbeta primers went into the PCR. Some clones are missing from TCRdb's copy, which holds only in-frame ones; the method was immunoSEQ multiplex PCR. The table records some 150,000 clones, approximately 79% of them present only once. Sequenced material: PBMCs. Receptors originate from a female donor in good health and CMV-seronegative.

The rearrangement uses TRBV13 and TRBJ2-7; 8 bases fit TRBD1. The CDR3 totals 15 residues. CDR1 and CDR2 from the germline V gene are PRHDT and FYEKMQ (reference sequence). V trimming: 5 bases; J trimming: 0 bases; junction bases outside the gene matches: 6. The CDR3 DNA is TGTGCCAGCAGCCCAAACAGGGGGAGCTCCTACGAGCAGTACTTC. Its protein is CASSPNRGSSYEQYF.

The V gene is TRBV5-8, the J gene TRBJ2-1; D might be TRBD1 (6 bases). CDR1 and CDR2 from the germline V gene are SGHTS and YDEGEE. This CDR3 is built from 15 residues. V lost 6 bases to trimming and J lost 3 bases, with 16 bases between them. The chain's CDR3 is CASTTDSRDYNEQFF. CDR3 DNA: TGTGCCAGCACCACGGACAGTCGCGACTACAATGAGCAGTTCTTC.